What follows is one T cell receptor (beta chain) and its context. Its antigen is currently unknown. The sample originates from a study of cytomegalovirus exposure and HLA in healthy donors. Study observations and caveats: The authors judged a highly shared variant cluster likely a sequencing artifact. Cytomegalovirus status, reportedly, was diagnosed with high specificity and sensitivity by the classifier.

Both 60 Vbeta primers and 13 Jbeta primers went into the PCR. Assay: immunoSEQ multiplex PCR; the TCRdb copy retains only in-frame clones and omits some. The sample holds some 110,000 clones; approximately 82% are singletons and the top ten take roughly 22%. CDR3 size: 17 residues. The germline V gene encodes CDR1 MGHRA and CDR2 YSYEKL. The J segment lost 5 bases and the V segment lost 2 bases, leaving 10 bases of the junction unmatched. The TCR originated in a man aged 25 to 45 in good health and CMV-seropositive. What was sequenced was PBMCs. The chain combines TRBV4-1 with TRBJ2-3; 10 bases agree with TRBD2. Here the CDR3 reads CASSQLRSGGDRDTQYF. CDR3 DNA sequence: TGCGCCAGCAGCCAATTACGGAGCGGGGGGGATCGAGATACGCAGTATTTT.